This T cell receptor beta chain was found in a study of Graves' ophthalmopathy and Graves' hyperthyroidism. Many counts were recorded for this clonotype. Beta-chain TCR CDR3 regions were amplified from RNA transcripts. An initial RT-PCR round employing HTBI primers preceded a second-round multiplex PCR. MiXCR was run by TCRdb on the multiplex PCR reads, yielding one entry per CDR3 protein. The sample has a few hundred thousand distinct CDR3 sequences; roughly 18% are singletons. Germline CDR1 and CDR2: DFQATT and SNEGSKA (reference sequence). CDR3 size: 14 residues. This sequence originates from a woman aged 18-29 years with Graves' ophthalmopathy. Sequences were obtained from peripheral blood. The chain links TRBV20-1 to TRBJ1-1, with 8 bases matching TRBD1. The CDR3 sequence is CSGPPGGRGTEAFF. As DNA, the CDR3 is TGCAGCGGGCCTCCAGGGGGCAGGGGAACTGAAGCTTTCTTT.